This TCR beta chain was profiled in a study of T cell changes during pregnancy in multiple sclerosis. The assay was immunoSEQ multiplex PCR, and TCRdb's table has in-frame clones only and misses some. The sample consists of about 120,000 clones, approximately 93% of them appearing once. The V end lost 0 bases, the J end lost 8 bases, and 10 bases lay between the germline ends. Germline V CDR1 and CDR2: LGHNT, FRNRAP. This CDR3 is 13 amino acids long. This material consisted of peripheral blood, taken before pregnancy. V usage is TRBV12-5 and J usage is TRBJ1-2, with unresolved D. This receptor was taken from a female donor with multiple sclerosis, enrolled in a pregnancy study. DNA of the CDR3: TGTGCTAGTGGTTTGGTCGCGTCGGAGGGCTACACCTTC. Translated: CASGLVASEGYTF.